This TCR beta chain was documented in a study of blood T cells in healthy people across ages. A remark on this clonotype: Its antigen is unknown.

The germline V gene encodes CDR1 SGHRS and CDR2 YFSETQ. There are 15 residues in the CDR3. General study results and limits: It was held that diversity estimates obtained from one million T cells represented underestimates.

Healthy Caucasian individuals from Russia aged roughly 6 to 90 were enrolled as donors. Each donor supplied 8 to 10 milliliters of peripheral blood. Every sample gave at least 6 micrograms of total RNA when it was extracted. Primers used in a second PCR of about 6 to 11 cycles were a sample-barcoded 5' primer and a J-beta primer mix. TCRdb redid the calling of the 5' RACE reads with MiXCR, one entry per CDR3 protein. The sample consists of 1.5 million to 2 million distinct CDR3 sequences, just under 50% of them appearing once. The sequence came from a woman aged 40 to 50 in good health. V usage is TRBV5-1 and J usage is TRBJ2-5; weak D call: TRBD2 (5 bases). The DNA matches TRBJ2-7 better at its end, which makes the J call doubtful. Sequenced input: blood. The DNA of the CDR3 is TGCGCCAGCAGCTTTATTACGGGGTCCAGTTCCGAGCAGTACTTC. Translated, it gives CASSFITGSSSEQYF.